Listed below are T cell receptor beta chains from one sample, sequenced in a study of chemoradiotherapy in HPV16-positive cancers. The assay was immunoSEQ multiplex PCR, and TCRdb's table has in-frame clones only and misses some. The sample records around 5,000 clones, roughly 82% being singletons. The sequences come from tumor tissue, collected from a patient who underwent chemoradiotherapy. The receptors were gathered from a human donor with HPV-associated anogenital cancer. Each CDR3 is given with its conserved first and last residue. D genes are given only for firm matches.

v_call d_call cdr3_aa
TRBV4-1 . CASSQGYTNFYTDTQYF
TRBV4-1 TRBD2 CASSLRSGSSDEQYF
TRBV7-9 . CASSSQSGSNTEAFF
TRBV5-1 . CASSYQGNSYNEQFF
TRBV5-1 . CASSFSLPGSSGNTIYF
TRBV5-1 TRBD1 CASSSGQGTGNYGYTF
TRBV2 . CASSAGGYEQYF
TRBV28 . CASSLAGHFNSPLHF
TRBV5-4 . CASSLGLASLNEQFF
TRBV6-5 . CASSPIQAAYEQYF
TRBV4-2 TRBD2 CASSQGTSVQETQYF
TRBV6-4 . CASSDRPDTGELFF
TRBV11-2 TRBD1 CASSDPGQGGSSYEQYF
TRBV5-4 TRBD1 CASSRTGSQETQYF
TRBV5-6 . CASSLSRRYTF
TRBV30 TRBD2 CAWTRTGGYEQYF
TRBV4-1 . CASNPGHRAVNTEAFF
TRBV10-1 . CASTRGAQDNEQFF
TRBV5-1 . CASGRDNPETQYF
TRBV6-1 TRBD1 CASSLRGTGDYEQYF
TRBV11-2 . CASSLDRVGLDEQFF
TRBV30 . CAWSAGTTDTQYF
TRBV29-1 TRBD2 CSVGGSNEQYF
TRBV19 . CASSIQGFGDTQYF
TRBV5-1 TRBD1 CASSLRTGYNSPLHF
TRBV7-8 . CASSLVYTGELFF
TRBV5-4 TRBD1 CASSGGQGAGGYTF
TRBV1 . CTSSHERGAFDTQYF
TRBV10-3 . CAITRQTGELFF
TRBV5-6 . CASSSLAGSYEQYF
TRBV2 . CASSEAYMNTEAFF
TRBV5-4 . CASSSGVGDAEAFF
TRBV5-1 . CASSLTFGGRGGYTF
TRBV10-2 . CASSETGLPSSYEQYF
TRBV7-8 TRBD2 CASSLGGLAGAGETQYF
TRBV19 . CASTDRRYAGELFF
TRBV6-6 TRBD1 CASSPGTGGNTEAFF
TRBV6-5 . CASSYSPPQFEQYF
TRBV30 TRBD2 CAWRSLLAGEDEQYF
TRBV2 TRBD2 CASSGTSGVEQFF
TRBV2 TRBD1 CASSGDRDGNTIYF
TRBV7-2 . CASSPGAGSRETQYF
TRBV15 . CATSRVEYGSPEDDTQYF
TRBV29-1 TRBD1 CSVVQGMYEQYF
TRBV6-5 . CASSKTGRTEAFF
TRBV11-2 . CASSLVQLYNEQFF